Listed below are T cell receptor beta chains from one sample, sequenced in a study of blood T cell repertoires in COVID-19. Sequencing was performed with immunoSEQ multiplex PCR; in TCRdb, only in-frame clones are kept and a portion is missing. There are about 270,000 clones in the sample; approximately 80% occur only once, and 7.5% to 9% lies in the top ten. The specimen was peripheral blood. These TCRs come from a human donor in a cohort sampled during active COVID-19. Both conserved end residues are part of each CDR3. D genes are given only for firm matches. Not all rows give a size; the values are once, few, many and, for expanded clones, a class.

cdr3_aa: CASSLGGTVSSEYF
cdr3_nt: TGTGCCAGCAGCTTAGGGGGGACAGTATCATCGGAGTACTTC
clone_size: -
d_call: TRBD1
v_call: TRBV7-9
j_call: TRBJ2-7

cdr3_aa: CASSEPGGFSGNTIYF
cdr3_nt: TGTGCCAGCAGTGAACCCGGGGGGTTCTCTGGAAACACCATATATTTT
clone_size: -
d_call: -
v_call: TRBV25-1
j_call: TRBJ1-3

cdr3_aa: CASSPPGTHYNEQFF
cdr3_nt: TGTGCCAGCAGTCCCCCCGGGACACACTACAATGAGCAGTTCTTC
clone_size: -
d_call: -
v_call: TRBV5-4
j_call: TRBJ2-1

cdr3_aa: CASSQDLAVRGRNYGYTF
cdr3_nt: TGCGCCAGCAGCCAAGATTTAGCCGTCAGGGGGCGGAACTATGGCTACACCTTC
clone_size: -
d_call: TRBD1
v_call: TRBV4-3
j_call: TRBJ1-2

cdr3_aa: CASSSRRGKSGANVLTF
cdr3_nt: TGTGCCAGCAGCTCGAGACGGGGGAAGTCTGGGGCCAACGTCCTGACTTTC
clone_size: once
d_call: -
v_call: TRBV7-2
j_call: TRBJ2-6

cdr3_aa: CASSQGTGSGELFF
cdr3_nt: TGCGCCAGCAGCCAAGGGACAGGGTCCGGGGAGCTGTTTTTT
clone_size: -
d_call: TRBD1
v_call: TRBV4-3
j_call: TRBJ2-2

cdr3_aa: CASSPVRRAYGYTF
cdr3_nt: TGTGCCAGCAGCCCAGTGAGGAGGGCCTATGGCTACACCTTC
clone_size: -
d_call: -
v_call: TRBV28
j_call: TRBJ1-2

cdr3_aa: CASSDRVAGGPTDTQYF
cdr3_nt: TGTGCCAGCAGTGACCGGGTAGCGGGAGGGCCGACAGATACGCAGTATTTT
clone_size: -
d_call: TRBD2
v_call: TRBV6-1
j_call: TRBJ2-3

cdr3_aa: CASSQVRTSGNTGELFF
cdr3_nt: TGTGCCAGCAGCCAAGTGAGGACTAGCGGGAACACCGGGGAGCTGTTTTTT
clone_size: few
d_call: TRBD2
v_call: TRBV4-2
j_call: TRBJ2-2

cdr3_aa: CASLKTGAKNIQYF
cdr3_nt: TGCGCCAGCCTTAAGACAGGGGCCAAAAACATTCAGTACTTC
clone_size: -
d_call: TRBD1
v_call: TRBV10-2
j_call: TRBJ2-4

cdr3_aa: CASSITNTQYF
cdr3_nt: TGCGCCAGCAGCATAACTAATACGCAGTATTTT
clone_size: -
d_call: -
v_call: TRBV5-1
j_call: TRBJ2-3

cdr3_aa: CASGFPKQGAGNTIYF
cdr3_nt: TGTGCTAGTGGTTTTCCTAAACAGGGGGCTGGAAACACCATATATTTT
clone_size: -
d_call: TRBD1
v_call: TRBV12-5
j_call: TRBJ1-3

cdr3_aa: CASSSGGRGGTDTQYF
cdr3_nt: TGTGCCAGCAGCAGCGGGGGGCGGGGCGGCACAGATACGCAGTATTTT
clone_size: -
d_call: TRBD2
v_call: TRBV5-4
j_call: TRBJ2-3

cdr3_aa: CASSQLGQGDSPLHF
cdr3_nt: TGTGCCAGCAGCCAATTAGGACAGGGGGACTCACCCCTCCACTTT
clone_size: -
d_call: TRBD1
v_call: TRBV3-1/TRBV3-2
j_call: TRBJ1-6

cdr3_aa: CASSSRQGNGNTIYF
cdr3_nt: TGTGCCAGCAGCTCCCGACAGGGAAATGGAAACACCATATATTTT
clone_size: -
d_call: TRBD1
v_call: TRBV5-5
j_call: TRBJ1-3

cdr3_aa: CASSVDRQRIYGF
cdr3_nt: TGTGCCAGCAGTGTCGACAGGCAACGAATTTACGGATTT
clone_size: -
d_call: -
v_call: TRBV12-3/TRBV12-4
j_call: TRBJ1-1

cdr3_aa: CASSFQGRLVMDTQYF
cdr3_nt: TGTGCCAGCAGCTTCCAAGGCAGACTCGTCATGGATACGCAGTATTTT
clone_size: -
d_call: -
v_call: TRBV11-2
j_call: TRBJ2-3

cdr3_aa: CASSLNYMETQYF
cdr3_nt: TGTGCCAGCAGTTTAAACTACATGGAGACCCAGTACTTC
clone_size: -
d_call: -
v_call: TRBV12-3/TRBV12-4
j_call: TRBJ2-5

cdr3_aa: CASSLVTAGSDEQYF
cdr3_nt: TGTGCCAGCAGCTTAGTCACAGCGGGTAGTGACGAGCAGTACTTC
clone_size: -
d_call: -
v_call: TRBV7-9
j_call: TRBJ2-7

cdr3_aa: CASKGEGGYGYTF
cdr3_nt: TGCGCCAGCAAAGGTGAAGGGGGCTATGGCTACACCTTC
clone_size: -
d_call: -
v_call: TRBV5-1
j_call: TRBJ1-2

cdr3_aa: CARSGLADYEQYF
cdr3_nt: TGTGCCAGGTCTGGACTAGCGGACTACGAGCAGTACTTC
clone_size: once
d_call: -
v_call: TRBV21-1
j_call: TRBJ2-7

cdr3_aa: CASSSSGGAVKETQYF
cdr3_nt: TGCGCCAGCAGCTCTAGTGGGGGGGCGGTTAAAGAGACCCAGTACTTC
clone_size: -
d_call: -
v_call: TRBV5-1
j_call: TRBJ2-5

cdr3_aa: CASSRLGQGYFEKLFF
cdr3_nt: TGTGCCAGCAGCCGGTTGGGACAGGGATATTTCGAAAAACTGTTTTTT
clone_size: -
d_call: TRBD1
v_call: TRBV14
j_call: TRBJ1-4

cdr3_aa: CASLSTRGEKLFF
cdr3_nt: TGTGCCAGCCTCTCAACCCGGGGTGAAAAACTGTTTTTT
clone_size: -
d_call: -
v_call: TRBV7-2
j_call: TRBJ1-4

cdr3_aa: CASSQDLVFGGHNNSPLHF
cdr3_nt: TGCGCCAGCAGCCAAGATCTAGTCTTCGGCGGACACAATAATTCACCCCTCCACTTT
clone_size: -
d_call: -
v_call: TRBV4-3
j_call: TRBJ1-6

cdr3_aa: CASSIKAGPSSNSPLHF
cdr3_nt: TGCGCCAGCAGCATCAAAGCGGGACCGTCAAGCAATTCACCCCTCCACTTT
clone_size: few
d_call: -
v_call: TRBV5-1
j_call: TRBJ1-6

cdr3_aa: CASSRGTSGGRTKNIQYF
cdr3_nt: TGTGCCAGCAGCCGAGGAACTAGCGGGGGGAGGACCAAAAACATTCAGTACTTC
clone_size: -
d_call: TRBD2
v_call: TRBV4-2
j_call: TRBJ2-4

cdr3_aa: CASSQDSGQVDSPLHF
cdr3_nt: TGTGCCAGCAGCCAAGATTCGGGACAGGTCGATTCACCCCTCCACTTT
clone_size: -
d_call: TRBD1
v_call: TRBV4-2
j_call: TRBJ1-6

cdr3_aa: CASSFSGGQLAKNIQYF
cdr3_nt: TGTGCCAGCAGCTTTAGTGGGGGACAATTAGCCAAAAACATTCAGTACTTC
clone_size: few
d_call: -
v_call: TRBV7-2
j_call: TRBJ2-4

cdr3_aa: CASSIASGGDYGYTF
cdr3_nt: TGTGCCAGTAGTATCGCGTCAGGGGGCGACTATGGCTACACCTTC
clone_size: -
d_call: TRBD1
v_call: TRBV19
j_call: TRBJ1-2

cdr3_aa: CASSSGSSVADTQYF
cdr3_nt: TGTGCCAGCAGCTCCGGGAGTTCGGTGGCAGATACGCAGTATTTT
clone_size: -
d_call: -
v_call: TRBV7-2
j_call: TRBJ2-3

cdr3_aa: CASRRVGGTIRETQYF
cdr3_nt: TGTGCCAGCCGGAGGGTGGGGGGGACGATTAGAGAGACCCAGTACTTC
clone_size: -
d_call: TRBD2
v_call: TRBV2
j_call: TRBJ2-5

cdr3_aa: CASSSRELDTQYF
cdr3_nt: TGTGCCAGCAGCTCACGCGAACTAGATACGCAGTATTTT
clone_size: -
d_call: -
v_call: TRBV11-3
j_call: TRBJ2-3

cdr3_aa: CASSQLAGDPDTQYF
cdr3_nt: TGCGCCAGCAGCCAGTTAGCGGGGGATCCAGATACGCAGTATTTT
clone_size: few
d_call: TRBD2
v_call: TRBV4-1
j_call: TRBJ2-3

cdr3_aa: CASSYFRGVNEQFF
cdr3_nt: TGTGCCAGCAGTTATTTCAGGGGGGTCAATGAGCAGTTCTTC
clone_size: -
d_call: -
v_call: TRBV6-2/TRBV6-3
j_call: TRBJ2-1

cdr3_aa: CASSTGQGKTSPLHF
cdr3_nt: TGCGCCAGCAGCACCGGACAGGGCAAGACTTCACCCCTCCACTTT
clone_size: -
d_call: TRBD1
v_call: TRBV5-1
j_call: TRBJ1-6

cdr3_aa: CASSLPGNFYEQYF
cdr3_nt: TGTGCCAGCAGCCTACCCGGGAACTTCTACGAGCAGTACTTC
clone_size: -
d_call: -
v_call: TRBV28
j_call: TRBJ2-7

cdr3_aa: CASSVDWTGVAETQYF
cdr3_nt: TGTGCCAGCAGCGTAGACTGGACAGGGGTGGCCGAGACCCAGTACTTC
clone_size: -
d_call: TRBD1
v_call: TRBV9
j_call: TRBJ2-5